This T cell receptor beta chain is drawn from a study of monozygotic twins with inflammatory bowel disease. TCRdb reprocessed the 5' RACE reads, with one entry per CDR3 protein and no DNA. This listing includes hundreds of thousands of distinct CDR3 sequences. Per the germline V gene, CDR1 is MDHEN and CDR2 is SYDVKM. The CDR3 runs 13 residues. This sequence was found in a human donor with ulcerative colitis or Crohn's disease, or a healthy co-twin of an affected twin (not recorded which). J is TRBJ2-3 and V is TRBV28. Sequencing was performed on blood. The CDR3: CASSGRGTDTQYF.